The present TCR beta chain was sequenced within a study of response to subunit inactivated influenza vaccine (dated by TCRdb to the late 2010s). Notes on the research overall: The study used deep quantitative T cell receptor repertoire profiling to track responses to a trivalent subunit inactivated influenza vaccine. Broader findings and caveats from the paper: The authors suggested that each seasonal influenza vaccination may recruit only a limited number of new T cells.

The germline ends are 22 bases apart after V is trimmed by 4 bases and J by 2 bases. The CDR3 contains 18 residues, cysteine and phenylalanine counted. The CDR3 DNA has 54 bases and is translated from base 1. There are many counts of this clonotype. The antigen it binds to is not known. Per-nucleotide qualities are absent, and no much larger clonotype sits a single base away. The library relied on RT-PCR. Sequencing relied on an Illumina HiSeq 2500. The public sequencing data were trimmed at Q25 with fastp and processed into clonotypes with MiXCR by TCRdb, which kept only in-frame beta chains. Every entry covers one CDR3 protein and lists the most common genes and DNA from its rows. For this sample the table gives 650,000 to 700,000 distinct CDR3 sequences, of which 15% to 18% were detected only once. The ten largest clones add up to around a tenth of the sample.

The clonotype was recovered from a middle-aged man who received an inactivated influenza vaccine. Donor details come from another sample of the same person, matched by shared clones. Here the chain combines TRBV12-3 or TRBV12-4 and TRBJ2-3, with the D call tentatively TRBD1 or TRBD2, each fitting 6 bases. The sequencing here drew on PBMCs from blood, taken 11 to 12 days after vaccination. The nucleotides are TGTGCCAGCAGTTCAGAAGGGGGGCGGGTAACTTTCACAGATACGCAGTATTTT. Translated, it gives CASSSEGGRVTFTDTQYF.